This record covers a single T cell receptor (beta chain). The data are from a study of PD-L1 blockade in urothelial cancer. Sequencing used immunoSEQ multiplex PCR; TCRdb keeps in-frame clones, though not all of them. The profile covers some 35,000 clones, with 82% appearing a single time and less than 20% taken by the ten largest. The TCR was taken from a man aged 55 to 70 with urothelial cancer. This sample comprised PBMCs, obtained around atezolizumab (anti-PD-L1) treatment.

The CDR3 DNA reads TGTGCCAGTCTCATAGGAGGGGACACTGAAGCTTTCTTT. Its protein product is CASLIGGDTEAFF. The chain uses TRBV6-1 and TRBJ1-1; D is possibly TRBD1 (5 bases). This CDR3 spans 13 amino acids. Germline V gene data show CDR1 as MNHNS and CDR2 as SASEGT. The V end was cut by 9 bases, the J end by 3 bases, with 14 bases between.